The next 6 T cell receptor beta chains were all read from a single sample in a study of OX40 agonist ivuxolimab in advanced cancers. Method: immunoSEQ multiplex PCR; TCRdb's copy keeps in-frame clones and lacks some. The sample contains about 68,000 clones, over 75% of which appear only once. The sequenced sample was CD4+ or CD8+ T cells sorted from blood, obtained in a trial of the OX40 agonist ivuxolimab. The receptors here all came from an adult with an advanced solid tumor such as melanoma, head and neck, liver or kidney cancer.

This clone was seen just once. CDR3 residues: CASSGDRGHYPTEAFF. The CDR3 coding sequence is TGCGCCAGCAGCGGAGACAGGGGGCATTACCCTACTGAAGCTTTCTTT. The chain recombines TRBV10-1 with TRBJ1-1; 10 nucleotides agree with TRBD1. V shed 6 bases, J shed 5 bases, and the junction held 12 bases outside the gene matches. The CDR3 extends over 16 amino acids. The germline gives CDR1 WNHNN, CDR2 SYGVQD (reference sequence).

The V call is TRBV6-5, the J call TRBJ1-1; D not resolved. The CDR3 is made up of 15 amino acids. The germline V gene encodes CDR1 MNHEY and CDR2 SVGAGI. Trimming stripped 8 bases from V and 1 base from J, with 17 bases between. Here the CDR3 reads CASHPSTKPNTEAFF. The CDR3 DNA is TGTGCCAGCCACCCTTCGACGAAACCGAACACTGAAGCTTTCTTT.

The CDR3 here is CASKGTDQETQYF. CDR3 nucleotide sequence: TGTGCCAGCAAAGGGACAGACCAAGAGACCCAGTACTTC. V and J are TRBV6-1 and TRBJ2-5; 7 bases are shared with TRBD1. J gave up 0 bases and V 7 bases, and 2 bases lay outside the gene matches. The CDR3 is made up of 13 amino acids. Per the germline V gene, CDR1 is MNHNS and CDR2 is SASEGT.

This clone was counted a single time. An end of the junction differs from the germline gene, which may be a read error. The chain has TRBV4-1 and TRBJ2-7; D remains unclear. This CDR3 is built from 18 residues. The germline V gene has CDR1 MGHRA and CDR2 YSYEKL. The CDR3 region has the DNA TGCGCCAGCAGCCAAGAAAAGGGTTCGATGATGCCCTCCCACGAGCAGTACTTC. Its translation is CASSQEKGSMMPSHEQYF.

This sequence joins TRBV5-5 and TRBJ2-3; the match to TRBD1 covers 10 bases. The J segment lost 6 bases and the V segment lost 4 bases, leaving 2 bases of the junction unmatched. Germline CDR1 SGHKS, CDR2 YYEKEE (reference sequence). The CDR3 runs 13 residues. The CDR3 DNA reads TGTGCCAGCAGCCCGGACAGGGGGGATACGCAGTATTTT. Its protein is CASSPDRGDTQYF.

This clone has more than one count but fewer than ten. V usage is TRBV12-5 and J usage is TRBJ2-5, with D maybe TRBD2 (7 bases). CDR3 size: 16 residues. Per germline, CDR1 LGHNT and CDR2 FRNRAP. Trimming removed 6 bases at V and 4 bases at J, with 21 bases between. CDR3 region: CASGSGGLTGLETQYF. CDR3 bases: TGTGCTAGTGGGTCCGGGGGGCTTACCGGTCTAGAGACCCAGTACTTC.